The next 19 T cell receptor beta chains were all read from a single sample in a study of Graves' ophthalmopathy and Graves' hyperthyroidism. The authors amplified TCR beta CDR3 regions, and they did so from RNA transcripts for repertoire sequencing. First-round RT-PCR used HTBI primers; second-round multiplex PCR followed. MiXCR was run by TCRdb on the multiplex PCR reads, yielding one entry per CDR3 protein. Of around 1.1 million distinct CDR3 sequences listed, 35% to 40% are singletons. The source material was peripheral blood or thyroid tissue (not recorded which). The receptor source for this set is an adult man with Graves' hyperthyroidism.

V usage is TRBV11-2 and J usage is TRBJ1-5; no definite D call. Germline CDR1 and CDR2: SGHAT and FQNNGV. This CDR3 spans 14 amino acids. V lost 1 base and J lost 6, with 10 bases in between. CDR3 in DNA: TGTGCCAGCAGCTTAGGAGGTTACGGTCAGCCCCAGCATTTT. Residues: CASSLGGYGQPQHF.

In nucleotides, the CDR3 is TGTGCCTGGAATTCCCCCACGGTTTTGCACACTGAAGCTTTCTTT. This gives the protein CAWNSPTVLHTEAFF. The chain has TRBV30 and TRBJ1-1; unclear D gene. This CDR3 spans 15 amino acids. CDR1 and CDR2 (germline): GTSNPN, SVGIG (reference sequence). Trimming pared 4 bases from V and 3 bases from J, leaving 18 bases between.

In regard to this clonotype: A single base separates this from a much larger clone, so it may be a read error. The chain is built from TRBV2 and TRBJ1-6, with TRBD1 matching 9 bases. Germline loops: CDR1 SNHLY, CDR2 FYNNEI. CDR3 length: 15 residues. CDR3 loop: CAGSEMGQGGSPLHF. The CDR3 nucleotides are TGTGCCGGCAGTGAAATGGGACAGGGAGGCTCACCCCTCCACTTT.

The chain carries TRBV6-5 and TRBJ2-5, with 11 bases matching TRBD2. Per the germline V gene, CDR1 is MNHEY and CDR2 is SVGAGI. This CDR3 has 15 residues. With V trimmed by 5 bases and J by 5 bases, 7 bases remained unmatched. CDR3 protein: CASSDGGLADETQYF. In DNA form, the CDR3 reads TGTGCCAGCAGTGACGGGGGACTAGCGGACGAGACCCAGTACTTC.

This clonotype has a handful of counts. The CDR3 sequence is CASSHGGTPPYEQYF. CDR3 nucleotides: TGTGCCAGCAGCCACGGGGGGACCCCTCCCTACGAGCAGTACTTC. The gene calls are TRBV6-5 and TRBJ2-7, with TRBD2 matching 7 bases. Germline-derived CDR1 and CDR2 are MNHEY and SVGAGI. The CDR3 length is 15 residues. J gave up 2 bases and V 6 bases, and 10 bases lay outside the gene matches.

This clonotype has just a few counts. This chain uses TRBV4-3 with TRBJ1-4; 11 bases align to TRBD1. CDR1 and CDR2 from the germline V gene are LGHNA and YSLEER. V lost 4 bases, J lost 8 bases, and 6 bases stayed unmatched. The CDR3 runs to 15 residues. The CDR3 bases are TGCGCCAGCAGCCTATCCGGGACAGGGGGAGAAAAACTGTTTTTT. Encoded protein: CASSLSGTGGEKLFF.

This clonotype was seen many times. This chain connects TRBV11-2 to TRBJ2-5; 9 bases fit TRBD2. V dropped 3 bases and J dropped 6; count of bases not matched to a gene: 5. The CDR3 totals 14 residues. CDR1 is SGHAT, CDR2 FQNNGV, per germline. The CDR3 bases are TGTGCCAGCAGCTTGGGGACTAGCACCCAGACCCAGTACTTC. This sequence encodes CASSLGTSTQTQYF.

This clonotype occurred a few times. The chain employs TRBV19 and TRBJ2-6; 10 bases map to TRBD1. The germline CDR1 and CDR2 sequences are LNHDA and SQIVND (reference sequence). V shed 4 bases, J shed 0 bases, and the junction held 9 bases outside the gene matches. This CDR3 is 19 amino acids long. Here the CDR3 reads CASSNPGQGVHSGANVLTF. The CDR3 bases are TGTGCCAGTAGTAATCCCGGACAGGGGGTACACTCTGGGGCCAACGTCCTGACTTTC.

This clonotype was counted between two and nine times. The V gene is TRBV14, the J gene TRBJ2-3; D is uncertain. The length of the CDR3 is 15 residues. Germline CDR1 and CDR2: SGHDN and FVKESK. The V and J ends lost 0 bases and 2 bases respectively, with 9 bases between them. The CDR3 loop is CASSQEVLSTDTQYF. The DNA of the CDR3 is TGTGCCAGCAGCCAAGAAGTACTCTCCACAGATACGCAGTATTTT.

The V gene is TRBV4-1, the J gene TRBJ2-7; TRBD1 aligns across 9 bases. V shed 2 bases and J 3 bases; nucleotides not matched to a gene: 8. CDR1 and CDR2 from the germline V gene are MGHRA and YSYEKL. The CDR3 runs to 16 residues. In DNA form, the CDR3 reads TGCGCCAGCAGCCAACTCGACGGGACAGGGAACTACGAGCAGTACTTC. Residues: CASSQLDGTGNYEQYF.

For this clonotype: A read error is likely, as this CDR3 ends without the conserved phenylalanine or tryptophan. Because the CDR3's place on the DNA is in doubt, the DNA is left out and the CDR3 is given as listed by TCRdb. The chain couples TRBV11-1 to TRBJ1-3. The CDR3 contains 9 residues when both ends are counted. The germline CDR1 and CDR2 sequences are SGHAT and FQDESV (reference sequence). The CDR3 loop is CASSLRAVG.

This clonotype was counted once. The chain is built from TRBV19 and TRBJ1-3, with D uncertain. The CDR3 consists of 12 residues. Germline lookup yields CDR1 LNHDA and CDR2 SQIVND (reference sequence). The V end was cut by 6 bases, the J end by 7 bases, with 10 bases between. The CDR3 is CASSQSMNTIYF. The CDR3 coding sequence is TGTGCCAGTAGCCAATCAATGAACACCATATATTTT.

The gene calls are TRBV9 and TRBJ2-5; 7 bases match TRBD2. The V segment lost 5 bases and the J segment 5 bases; nucleotides outside the gene matches: 18. Looked up from germline, CDR1 is SGDLS and CDR2 is YYNGEE. This CDR3 contains 17 residues. CDR3 sequence reads: CASSYRRGGGRSETQYF. For the CDR3, the DNA is TGTGCCAGCAGTTACAGGAGAGGCGGCGGGAGATCGGAGACCCAGTACTTC.

V gene TRBV7-2 combines with J gene TRBJ1-3, with a possible D match to TRBD1 (5 bases). Germline V gives CDR1 SGHTA, CDR2 FQGNSA. The CDR3 is 15 amino acids. Trimming shortened V by 5 bases and J by 3 bases, and 14 bases separated the two germline ends. CDR3 region: CASSPRGGRGNTIYF. Written as DNA, the CDR3 is TGTGCCAGCAGCCCCCGGGGGGGACGTGGAAACACCATATATTTT.

This clonotype was seen only a few times. The J gene is TRBJ1-4, the V gene TRBV12-3 or TRBV12-4; D ambiguous. The CDR3 is made up of 14 amino acids. Trimming took 7 bases from V and 8 from J, leaving 17 bases between them. CDR3 protein: CASKDGPNAEKLFF. The CDR3 nucleotides read TGTGCCAGCAAAGATGGCCCTAACGCGGAAAAACTGTTTTTT.

The gene calls are TRBV15 and TRBJ1-6, with TRBD1 matching over 9 bases. The germline gives CDR1 LNHNV, CDR2 YYDKDF (reference sequence). The V gene end was trimmed by 8 bases and the J gene end by 8 bases; junction bases not matched to a gene: 7. The CDR3 covers 14 residues. In nucleotides, the CDR3 is TGTGCCACCGAGAGGGACAGGGAGTATTCACCCCTCCACTTT. Translated, it gives CATERDREYSPLHF.

V is TRBV10-3 and J is TRBJ2-2; D gene unclear. The V and J ends lost 10 bases and 2 bases respectively, with 8 bases between them. Germline V lookup: CDR1 ENHRY, CDR2 SYGVKD. CDR3 length equals 12 residues. Here the CDR3 reads CASQQNTGELFF. In DNA, the CDR3 is TGTGCCAGCCAGCAAAACACCGGGGAGCTGTTTTTT.

This clonotype has at least ten counts. CDR3 DNA: TGTGCCAGCAGTCCGGGATCCCTGACCCATGGCTACACCTTC. Amino acids: CASSPGSLTHGYTF. The chain links TRBV12-3 or TRBV12-4 to TRBJ1-2; D is undetermined. Trimming took 5 bases from V and 6 from J, leaving 16 bases between them. The CDR3 loop spans 14 amino acids.

The chain couples TRBV14 to TRBJ2-5, with D perhaps TRBD2 (6 bases). Trimming removed 6 bases at V and 5 bases at J, with 22 bases between. Germline loops: CDR1 SGHDN, CDR2 FVKESK. The CDR3 is 16 amino acids. The CDR3 here is CASSGGTGGKTETQYF. The DNA for the CDR3 is TGTGCCAGCAGTGGGGGGACTGGCGGGAAAACGGAGACCCAGTACTTC.